One sample yielded the 5 T cell receptor beta chains listed below, sequenced in a study of CD8 T cells in ankylosing spondylitis. TCRdb itself ran the 5' RACE reads through MiXCR, one entry per CDR3 protein. The sample has around 490,000 distinct CDR3 sequences; about 5.4% are singletons. Study observations and caveats: One TCR beta motif, made up of 7 or 8 highly homologous variants, appeared characteristic of ankylosing spondylitis blood.

No antigen is known for these receptors. Sequencing input: blood, either unsorted or a sorted T cell fraction (not recorded which). These receptors were collected from a male donor with ankylosing spondylitis.

There are many counts of this clonotype. The V call is TRBV12-3 or TRBV12-4, the J call TRBJ2-2; no definite D call. The CDR3 spans 14 residues. V lost 6 bases, J lost 8 bases, and 16 bases lay in between. The CDR3 here is CASRRQGNIGELFF. The CDR3 DNA reads as TGTGCCAGCAGACGGCAAGGAAATATAGGGGAGCTGTTTTTT.

This clonotype was observed many times. V gene TRBV7-9 combines with J gene TRBJ1-2; TRBD1 is a possible D gene (5 bases). V lost 2 bases, J lost 4 bases, and 11 bases lay in between. The CDR3 is 14 amino acids. Germline V CDR1 and CDR2: SEHNR, FQNEAQ (reference sequence). CDR3 in amino acids: CASSLFGTIYGYTF. DNA for the CDR3: TGTGCCAGCAGCTTATTCGGGACCATCTATGGCTACACCTTC.

This clonotype was found a few times. The chain uses TRBV2 and TRBJ2-7; 7 bases match TRBD2. V trimming: 4 bases; J trimming: 0 bases; junction bases outside the gene matches: 6. Germline lookup yields CDR1 SNHLY and CDR2 FYNNEI. The CDR3 has 15 residues. In DNA, the CDR3 is TGTGCCAGCAGTGCTCTAGCGGCGAGCTCCTACGAGCAGTACTTC. It is translated as CASSALAASSYEQYF.

The chain carries TRBV15 and TRBJ2-3, with TRBD2 identical over 11 bases. The V gene's germline CDR1 is LNHNV and CDR2 YYDKDF (reference sequence). This CDR3 contains 17 residues. The ends lost 2 bases at V and 2 bases at J; junction bases unmatched: 6. The CDR3 nucleotides read TGTGCCACCAGCAGACCTCTAGCGGGAGGCCCCACAGATACGCAGTATTTT. It encodes CATSRPLAGGPTDTQYF.

This clonotype was recorded many times. The chain links TRBV7-2 to TRBJ1-1; D gene unclear. The CDR3 length is 14 residues. Germline V gene lookup returns CDR1 SGHTA and CDR2 FQGNSA. V was cut by 4 bases and J by 1 base, with 10 bases left in between. This CDR3 is CASSSTLGNTEAFF. CDR3 sequence (DNA): TGTGCCAGCAGCTCAACTCTAGGGAACACTGAAGCTTTCTTT.